These T cell receptor beta chains were read from a single sample in a study of T cell repertoires in cytomegalovirus infection. TCRdb independently ran MiXCR on the reads; one entry per CDR3 protein. Of 300,000 to 400,000 distinct CDR3 sequences in the sample, 15% to 20% were seen once. Sequencing used PBMCs. The receptors were sampled from a human donor in good health (CMV status not recorded). Some clones in this sample may be carry-over from other donors' samples. The CDR3 runs from the conserved cysteine through the conserved F or W. A D gene is named only where the DNA matches it firmly. Part of the rows lack a size; the others show once, few, many or a class for expanded clones.

V: TRBV7-2
size: many
D: -
J: TRBJ2-7
CDR3: CASRDGTGAYEQYF
DNA: TGTGCCAGCAGAGATGGGACGGGGGCCTACGAGCAGTACTTC

V: TRBV5-5
size: few
D: TRBD2
J: TRBJ2-1
CDR3: CASSSHETSGHNEQFF
DNA: TGTGCCAGCAGCTCCCATGAGACTAGCGGACACAATGAGCAGTTCTTC

V: TRBV12-3/TRBV12-4
size: -
D: -
J: TRBJ2-5
CDR3: CASSLSPGVETQYF
DNA: TGTGCCAGCAGTTTAAGTCCAGGGGTAGAGACCCAGTACTTC

V: TRBV4-3
size: -
D: -
J: TRBJ1-3
CDR3: CASSPGGFGGNTIYF
DNA: TGCGCCAGCAGCCCCGGTGGTTTTGGTGGAAACACCATATATTTT

V: TRBV20-1
size: -
D: -
J: TRBJ1-1
CDR3: CSAHSAGGWNTEAFF
DNA: TGCAGTGCCCATTCCGCCGGGGGGTGGAACACTGAAGCTTTCTTT

V: TRBV11-2
size: few
D: -
J: TRBJ2-7
CDR3: CASSLDAGNEQYF
DNA: TGTGCCAGCAGCTTAGATGCGGGGAACGAGCAGTACTTC

V: TRBV7-8
size: many
D: TRBD1
J: TRBJ1-1
CDR3: CASSLGQGVEAFF
DNA: TGTGCCAGCAGCCTCGGACAGGGCGTTGAAGCTTTCTTT

V: TRBV2
size: few
D: TRBD1
J: TRBJ2-1
CDR3: CASDREKGNEQFF
DNA: TGTGCCAGTGACAGGGAGAAGGGCAATGAGCAGTTCTTC

V: TRBV10-3
size: many
D: TRBD2
J: TRBJ2-3
CDR3: CAIRDSSGVSDTQYF
DNA: TGTGCCATCAGGGACTCTAGCGGGGTCTCAGATACGCAGTATTTT

V: TRBV4-3
size: -
D: TRBD2
J: TRBJ2-2
CDR3: CASSQASGSPGELFF
DNA: TGCGCCAGCAGCCAAGCTAGCGGGAGCCCCGGGGAGCTGTTTTTT

V: TRBV6-6
size: -
D: TRBD1
J: TRBJ1-3
CDR3: CASTTTGIRDTIYF
DNA: TGTGCCAGCACTACGACAGGGATTCGAGACACCATATATTTT

V: TRBV20-1
size: -
D: -
J: TRBJ2-1
CDR3: CSARVPGYSYNEQFF
DNA: TGCAGTGCTAGAGTCCCAGGGTACTCCTACAATGAGCAGTTCTTC

V: TRBV7-2
size: many
D: TRBD1
J: TRBJ2-7
CDR3: CASSKDREPLYEQYF
DNA: TGTGCCAGCAGCAAAGACAGGGAGCCGCTTTACGAGCAGTACTTC

V: TRBV27
size: -
D: TRBD1
J: TRBJ1-4
CDR3: CASSSRQGGGVKLFF
DNA: TGTGCCAGCAGTTCCAGACAGGGGGGAGGTGTAAAACTGTTTTTT

V: TRBV6-2/TRBV6-3
size: -
D: -
J: TRBJ1-2
CDR3: CASSRGPGQDDYGYTF
DNA: TGTGCCAGCAGCCGCGGCCCCGGACAAGACGACTATGGCTACACCTTC

V: TRBV3-1
size: -
D: -
J: TRBJ1-1
CDR3: CASSQVKGNPEAFF
DNA: TGTGCCAGCAGCCAAGTTAAGGGTAACCCTGAAGCTTTCTTT

V: TRBV7-6
size: few
D: -
J: TRBJ2-2
CDR3: CASSLTLGELFF
DNA: TGTGCCAGCAGCTTAACTCTCGGGGAGCTGTTTTTT

V: TRBV2
size: many
D: -
J: TRBJ2-1
CDR3: CASSDQGNHEQFF
DNA: TGTGCCAGCAGTGATCAGGGTAATCATGAGCAGTTCTTC

V: TRBV7-6
size: -
D: -
J: TRBJ1-1
CDR3: CASSVSGDTEAFF
DNA: TGTGCCAGCAGCGTTTCTGGCGACACTGAAGCTTTCTTT

V: TRBV29-1
size: few
D: TRBD1
J: TRBJ2-1
CDR3: CSAEGDRDTFNEQFF
DNA: TGCAGCGCTGAAGGGGACAGGGATACTTTCAATGAGCAGTTCTTC

V: TRBV3-1
size: -
D: TRBD2
J: TRBJ2-1
CDR3: CASSQPPRTSGGPRYNEQFF
DNA: TGTGCCAGCAGCCAACCCCCTCGGACTAGCGGGGGGCCTCGCTACAATGAGCAGTTCTTC

V: TRBV7-8
size: few
D: -
J: TRBJ2-2
CDR3: CASSPRDLLGTGELFF
DNA: TGTGCCAGCAGCCCCCGCGACCTACTAGGCACCGGGGAGCTGTTTTTT